This entry is about one T cell receptor beta chain. Its antigen remains unidentified. In the PCR, 60 Vbeta and 13 Jbeta primers were used. Measured with immunoSEQ multiplex PCR; TCRdb has only the in-frame clones, and not every one. Here the sample spans 110,000 or so clones, 60% to 80% being singletons. The data belong to a study of cytomegalovirus exposure and HLA in healthy donors. Study observations and caveats: Being productive about 87% or about 30% of the time was typical of most TCR beta V segments in an earlier analysis. Donor immune exposure was known only as CMV serostatus.

J gave up 5 bases and V 4 bases, and 7 bases lay outside the gene matches. The CDR3 is 14 residues long. Germline V gene lookup returns CDR1 SGDLS and CDR2 YYNGEE. Specimen: PBMCs. The clonotype was recovered from a man aged 18-30 years in good health and CMV-seropositive. This sequence joins TRBV9 and TRBJ1-1; 8 bases map to TRBD1. The CDR3 sequence is CASSKGTGSTEAFF. In DNA, the CDR3 is TGTGCCAGCAGCAAGGGGACAGGTAGTACTGAAGCTTTCTTT.